A single sample gave rise to the 12 T cell receptor beta chains below, sequenced in a study of T cell responses to AZD1222 COVID-19 vaccine. Libraries were prepared by immunoSEQ multiplex PCR; TCRdb keeps only in-frame clonotypes and omits some of them. The table includes about 140,000 clones, 85% to 95% detected once. The sequencing here drew on peripheral blood, taken after recovery from COVID-19. These receptors were taken from an adult who had recovered from COVID-19.

J is TRBJ1-2 and V is TRBV18, with D possibly being TRBD1 (5 bases). Germline CDR1 reads KGHSH; CDR2 reads LQKENI. The V end was cut by 3 bases, the J end by 6 bases, with 11 bases between. The CDR3 length is 13 residues. The CDR3 region has the DNA TGTGCCAGCTCACCGTTCACCAGGGATGGCTACACCTTC. The encoded protein is CASSPFTRDGYTF.

This chain uses TRBV4-2 with TRBJ2-1; 9 bases agree with TRBD2. The V segment lost 4 bases and the J segment 1 base; nucleotides outside the gene matches: 5. The CDR3 length is 16 residues. From germline, CDR1 is LGHNA and CDR2 YNFKEQ. The chain's CDR3 is CASSPLAGFSYNEQFF. CDR3 nucleotides: TGTGCCAGCAGCCCCCTAGCGGGGTTTTCCTACAATGAGCAGTTCTTC.

Of note for this clone: Different DNA sequences within this sample yield the same CDR3. This sequence joins TRBV20-1 and TRBJ1-1; D uncertain. Trimming took off 3 bases at V and 1 base at J, with 3 bases between the two ends. Germline CDR1 is DFQATT and CDR2 is SNEGSKA (reference sequence). There are 11 residues in the CDR3. In nucleotides, the CDR3 is TGCAGTGCTAGGGAGAACACTGAAGCTTTCTTT. Translated, it gives CSARENTEAFF.

V usage is TRBV2 and J usage is TRBJ2-1, with 9 bases identical to TRBD2. Germline CDR1 SNHLY, CDR2 FYNNEI. Germline trimming cut 5 bases from V and 0 bases from J; bases unmatched to any gene: 8. The CDR3 totals 17 residues. CDR3 region: CASSRSPTSGSYNEQFF. For the CDR3, the DNA is TGTGCCAGCAGTCGTTCTCCGACTAGCGGCTCCTACAATGAGCAGTTCTTC. Drawing the rest from reference TRBV2 and TRBJ2-1, the complete variable domain is EPEVTQTPSHQVTQMGQEVILRCVPISNHLYFYWYRQILGQKVEFLVSFYNNEISEKSEIFDDQFSVERPDGSNFTLKIRSTKLEDSAMYFCASSRSPTSGSYNEQFFGPGTRLTVL.

This chain uses TRBV28 with TRBJ1-5; the D is unclear. In germline, CDR1 is MDHEN, CDR2 SYDVKM. Between the trimmed V and J ends, which lost 5 bases and 2 bases, there was a span of 13 bases. This CDR3 is built from 15 residues. CDR3 in amino acids: CASSPAGAGNQPQHF. In nucleotides, the CDR3 is TGTGCCAGCAGTCCTGCGGGAGCGGGCAATCAGCCCCAGCATTTT.

V is TRBV25-1 and J is TRBJ1-5, with a tentative D call TRBD1 (6 bases). Germline V gene data show CDR1 as MGHDK and CDR2 as SYGVNS. The ends were cut back, 1 base at V and 0 bases at J, with 13 bases in the middle. CDR3 length equals 17 residues. CDR3 coding DNA: TGTGCCAGCAGTGAATGTAGGGGGGGGGCTAGCAATCAGCCCCAGCATTTT. Amino acids: CASSECRGGASNQPQHF.

The chain combines TRBV14 with TRBJ1-1; 8 bases agree with TRBD1. V shed 1 base and J 7 bases; nucleotides not matched to a gene: 14. The CDR3 length is 17 residues. Germline V gene lookup returns CDR1 SGHDN and CDR2 FVKESK. The CDR3 DNA reads TGTGCCAGCAGCCAAGTGCGTACAGGGGGATATAGGAGTGAAGCTTTCTTT. This gives the protein CASSQVRTGGYRSEAFF. Using reference TRBV14 and TRBJ1-1 for the parts outside the CDR3, the full variable domain is EAGVTQFPSHSVIEKGQTVTLRCDPISGHDNLYWYRRVMGKEIKFLLHFVKESKQDESGMPNNRFLAERTGGTYSTLKVQPAELEDSGVYFCASSQVRTGGYRSEAFFGQGTRLTVV.

This clone was counted a single time. The rearrangement links TRBV28 to TRBJ2-7; D tentatively reads TRBD1 or TRBD2 (7 bases each). Per germline, CDR1 MDHEN and CDR2 SYDVKM. The length of the CDR3 is 15 residues. The V gene lost 6 bases and the J gene lost 2 bases, with 17 bases spanning the gap. CDR3 in amino acids: CASSSQGGGTYEQYF. The CDR3 DNA is TGTGCCAGCAGCTCCCAGGGGGGGGGCACCTACGAGCAGTACTTC.

This clone has a handful of counts. The chain joins TRBV7-9 to TRBJ1-4, with D uncertain. The V gene lost 5 bases and the J gene lost 1 base, with 8 bases spanning the gap. In germline, CDR1 is SEHNR, CDR2 FQNEAQ (reference sequence). The CDR3 extends over 14 amino acids. The CDR3 spells CASSTYETNEKLFF. CDR3 DNA: TGTGCCAGCAGCACCTACGAAACTAATGAAAAACTGTTTTTT.

Only one count was recorded for this clone. The rearrangement uses TRBV28 and TRBJ2-6; 8 bases agree with TRBD1. From germline, CDR1 is MDHEN and CDR2 SYDVKM. The junction had 5 bases not matched to a gene; V was cut back by 5 bases and J by 8 bases. The CDR3 is made up of 14 amino acids. Here the CDR3 DNA reads TGTGCCAGCAGTCGACAGGGGTGGACCAACGTCCTGACTTTC. Encoded protein: CASSRQGWTNVLTF. The full variable domain, completed using reference TRBV28 and TRBJ2-6, is DVKVTQSSRYLVKRTGEKVFLECVQDMDHENMFWYRQDPGLGLRLIYFSYDVKMKEKGDIPEGYSVSREKKERFSLILESASTNQTSMYLCASSRQGWTNVLTFGAGSRLTVL.

This clone was detected only once. The chain recombines TRBV19 with TRBJ2-7, with TRBD1 identical over 8 bases. Germline CDR1 and CDR2: LNHDA and SQIVND (reference sequence). Unmatched junction bases numbered 7, after V lost 5 bases and J lost 4 bases. The CDR3 extends over 14 amino acids. This CDR3 is CASSAQGAGYEQYF. Written as DNA, the CDR3 is TGTGCCAGTAGTGCCCAGGGGGCAGGGTACGAGCAGTACTTC.

The chain employs TRBV29-1 and TRBJ2-5; D gene uncertain. The V and J ends lost 4 bases and 2 bases respectively, with 2 bases between them. This CDR3 is built from 10 residues. In germline, CDR1 is SQVTM, CDR2 ANQGSEA. CDR3: CSVGQETQYF. CDR3 sequence (DNA): TGCAGCGTTGGACAAGAGACCCAGTACTTC.